The 18 T cell receptor beta chains listed next were all sequenced from one sample in a study of T-cell reconstitution after alpha-beta-depleted transplantation in children. As it was prepared, the TCRbeta library received unique molecular identifiers. TCRdb redid the calling of the PCR reads with MiXCR, one entry per CDR3 protein. Among roughly 790,000 distinct CDR3 sequences, under 20% were seen once, and the ten largest hold approximately 5%. The material was PBMCs, mostly from graft donor cells, obtained 360 days after TCRalphabeta/CD19-depleted stem cell transplant. These TCRs come from a male patient under 18 who had a stem cell transplant for acute lymphoblastic leukemia, so the T cells may come from the graft donor.

The chain couples TRBV9 to TRBJ2-7; TRBD2 matches at 13 bases. Trimming removed 7 bases from V and 2 bases from J; junction bases left unmatched: 6. There are 15 residues in the CDR3. Germline V CDR1 and CDR2: SGDLS, YYNGEE. This CDR3 is CASAFGLAGAYEQYF. The CDR3 DNA reads as TGTGCCAGCGCCTTTGGACTAGCGGGGGCCTACGAGCAGTACTTC.

This chain connects TRBV5-1 to TRBJ2-5; TRBD2 agrees at 11 bases. The CDR3 consists of 16 residues. Germline lookup yields CDR1 SGHRS and CDR2 YFSETQ. Trimming took 3 bases from V and 1 from J; bases not matched to a gene: 5. The CDR3 coding sequence is TGCGCCAGCAGCTCCGGACTAGCGGGTCGCCAAGAGACCCAGTACTTC. Translated: CASSSGLAGRQETQYF.

This clonotype was seen more than once but under ten times. J is TRBJ2-2 and V is TRBV7-3, with D hard to call. Germline assignment: CDR1 SGHTA and CDR2 FQGTGA. Trimming cost V 8 bases and J 3 bases, with 13 bases left between them. This CDR3 has 14 amino acids. The CDR3 here is CASSSWADTGELFF. The CDR3 DNA reads as TGTGCCAGCTCCTCCTGGGCTGACACCGGGGAGCTGTTTTTT.

V and J are TRBV5-6 and TRBJ1-5, with no clear D. With 1 base removed from V and 0 bases from J, the gap between germline ends came to 11 bases. This CDR3 spans 16 amino acids. Per the germline V gene, CDR1 is SGHDT and CDR2 is YYEEEE. The CDR3 loop is CASSLSGGYSNQPQHF. CDR3 in DNA: TGTGCCAGCAGCTTGAGCGGAGGATATAGCAATCAGCCCCAGCATTTT.

The chain combines TRBV7-9 with TRBJ2-1; the match to TRBD2 covers 8 bases. Trimming removed 4 bases from V and 6 bases from J; junction bases left unmatched: 8. The germline CDR1 and CDR2 sequences are SEHNR and FQNEAQ (reference sequence). The CDR3 is made up of 15 amino acids. In nucleotides, the CDR3 is TGTGCCAGCAGCTCACTAGCGGAGTCTGGCAATGAGCAGTTCTTC. This codes for CASSSLAESGNEQFF.

The chain is built from TRBV7-9 and TRBJ2-7; 10 bases map to TRBD2. Trimming at V came to 5 bases and at J to 1 base, leaving 5 bases not matched to a gene. The germline V gene has CDR1 SEHNR and CDR2 FQNEAQ (reference sequence). This CDR3 has 15 amino acids. The DNA for the CDR3 is TGTGCCAGCAGCGTCTGGACTAGCGGTTCCTACGAGCAGTACTTC. It translates to CASSVWTSGSYEQYF.

This clonotype was seen ten or more times. The genes are TRBV15 and TRBJ1-1, with unresolved D. The V end was cut by 0 bases, the J end by 0 bases, with 8 bases between. CDR1 and CDR2 (germline): LNHNV, YYDKDF (reference sequence). This CDR3 comprises 15 residues. The CDR3: CATSRDRRLNTEAFF. The CDR3 bases are TGTGCCACCAGCAGAGATCGAAGGTTGAACACTGAAGCTTTCTTT. Full variable domain (rest looked up from reference TRBV15 and TRBJ1-1): DAMVIQNPRYQVTQFGKPVTLSCSQTLNHNVMYWYQQKSSQAPKLLFHYYDKDFNNEADTPDNFQSRRPNTSFCFLDIRSPGLGDTAMYLCATSRDRRLNTEAFFGQGTRLTVV.

In the case of this clonotype: This may stem from a read error, because a much larger clone lies one nucleotide away. The CDR3 DNA sequence: TGTGCCAGCAGTGAAGCGGGCGGGGAGCTGTTTTTT. It yields the protein CASSEAGGELFF. This sequence joins TRBV6-1 and TRBJ2-2; unclear D gene. Trimming stripped 0 bases from V and 7 bases from J, with 3 bases between. CDR1 and CDR2 (germline): MNHNS, SASEGT. This CDR3 is built from 12 residues.

This rearrangement joins TRBV7-2 to TRBJ2-1, with 13 positions matching TRBD2. Unmatched junction bases numbered 13, after V lost 5 bases and J lost 15 bases. The CDR3 extends over 15 amino acids. Germline V gene lookup returns CDR1 SGHTA and CDR2 FQGNSA. CDR3 DNA: TGTGCCAGCAGCCTAGGACTAGCGGGAGTTTGGGACGTGTTCTTC. Translating gives CASSLGLAGVWDVFF.

The V and J genes are TRBV12-3 or TRBV12-4 and TRBJ1-5; 7 bases are a match to TRBD1. V shed 8 bases and J 4 bases; nucleotides not matched to a gene: 14. CDR3 length: 16 amino acids. The CDR3 DNA sequence: TGTGCCAGCTCAAACAGGGGTGGGGTAGGGAATCAGCCCCAGCATTTT. It yields the protein CASSNRGGVGNQPQHF.

This sequence joins TRBV25-1 and TRBJ2-1; 11 positions match TRBD2. Germline V gene data show CDR1 as MGHDK and CDR2 as SYGVNS. This CDR3 comprises 20 residues. The J segment lost 4 bases and the V segment lost 3 bases, leaving 17 bases of the junction unmatched. The CDR3 loop reads CASSDPRGTSGKGLYNEQFF. CDR3 DNA sequence: TGTGCCAGCAGTGATCCACGGGGGACTAGCGGTAAGGGGCTATACAATGAGCAGTTCTTC.

The chain joins TRBV21-1 to TRBJ2-1. TRBV21-1 is classified as a pseudogene. The CDR3 is 16 residues long. The CDR3 bases are TGTGCCAGCAGCAATCGAGGCAGTACCACTTACAATGAGCAGTTCTTC. It is translated as CASSNRGSTTYNEQFF.

The chain is built from TRBV11-2 and TRBJ2-7, with D unclear. Trimming removed 5 bases at V and 3 bases at J, with 14 bases between. Germline assignment: CDR1 SGHAT and CDR2 FQNNGV. The CDR3 runs 14 residues. The CDR3 bases are TGTGCCAGCAGCCAGCGCGGTACTAACTACGAGCAGTACTTC. Translating it yields CASSQRGTNYEQYF.

The CDR3 is CASRVSGREQYF. The DNA for the CDR3 is TGTGCCAGCAGGGTTAGCGGGCGAGAGCAGTACTTC. This chain links TRBV2 with TRBJ2-7; 7 positions agree with TRBD2. Germline V gene lookup returns CDR1 SNHLY and CDR2 FYNNEI. V shed 6 bases and J 7 bases; nucleotides not matched to a gene: 6. The CDR3 covers 12 residues.

Many counts were recorded for this clonotype. The V gene is TRBV24-1, the J gene TRBJ2-1, with 8 positions matching TRBD2. V shed 4 bases and J 8 bases; nucleotides not matched to a gene: 12. The CDR3 consists of 16 residues. Germline loops: CDR1 KGHDR, CDR2 SFDVKD. The CDR3 DNA is TGTGCCACCAGTGACCCGGGACTAGGCGGCCTTCATGAGCAGTTCTTC. Translated: CATSDPGLGGLHEQFF.

In its sample, this clonotype was seen a few times. The chain uses TRBV4-1 and TRBJ2-3; the match to TRBD1 covers 10 bases. The V gene's germline CDR1 is MGHRA and CDR2 YSYEKL. The CDR3 covers 17 residues. The V segment lost 3 bases and the J segment 2 bases; nucleotides outside the gene matches: 8. The CDR3 DNA sequence: TGCGCCAGCAGCCACACGGGACAGGGGATCACCACAGATACGCAGTATTTT. It codes for CASSHTGQGITTDTQYF.

This clonotype has a handful of counts. CDR3 region: CASTLLGGRAWEQYF. The CDR3 bases are TGTGCCAGCACCCTACTCGGTGGGAGGGCCTGGGAGCAGTACTTC. This rearrangement joins TRBV7-9 to TRBJ2-7, with 7 bases aligning to TRBD2. The germline V gene has CDR1 SEHNR and CDR2 FQNEAQ (reference sequence). Unmatched junction bases numbered 16, after V lost 7 bases and J lost 7 bases. There are 15 residues in the CDR3.

In its sample, this clonotype was seen a few times. The gene calls are TRBV6-2 or TRBV6-3 and TRBJ2-5; TRBD1 matches at 8 bases. CDR3 size: 12 residues. Germline CDR1 MNHEY, CDR2 SVGEGT. Trimming cost V 7 bases and J 5 bases; bases outside gene matches: 3. CDR3 sequence (DNA): TGTGCCAGCACAACAGGGGGGGAGACCCAGTACTTC. Its translation is CASTTGGETQYF.